Listed below are T cell receptor beta chains from one sample, sequenced in a study of blood T cell repertoires in COVID-19. The method was immunoSEQ multiplex PCR; TCRdb's version includes in-frame clones alone and lacks a portion of them. Of about 24,000 clones in the sample, about 88% are singletons; the top ten hold 27%. Input material: peripheral blood. Receptors were obtained from a man between 65 and 79 years old with COVID-19, enrolled during active disease. The CDR3 runs from the conserved cysteine through the conserved F or W. The D gene is left open where the match is weak. Some rows have no size entry. The others give once, few or many, or a class for an expanded clone.

>TRBJ2-7|TRBD1|TRBV2|-
TGTGCCAGCGGCGGGACAGGGGTGGACGAGCAGTACTTC
CASGGTGVDEQYF
>TRBJ2-7|-|TRBV30|-
TGTGCCTGGAGTTCCACTTTTTACGAGCAGTACTTC
CAWSSTFYEQYF
>TRBJ1-5|-|TRBV27|-
TGTGCCAGCAGTCCCCCCGGGAATCAGCCCCAGCATTTT
CASSPPGNQPQHF
>TRBJ1-1|TRBD1|TRBV10-1|once
TGCGCCAGCAGCGGGACAGGGTGGACTGAAGCTTTCTTT
CASSGTGWTEAFF
>TRBJ2-4|-|TRBV24-1|-
TGTGCCACCAGTGATCCCCCGAGCGGTGGAAACATTCAGTACTTC
CATSDPPSGGNIQYF
>TRBJ2-3|TRBD2|TRBV4-2|-
TGTGCCAGCAGCCAAGATAAAGGCGGGGGGCAAGTTAAAGATACGCAGTATTTT
CASSQDKGGGQVKDTQYF
>TRBJ2-2|TRBD2|TRBV7-9|-
TGTGCCAGCAGCCCCTTACTAGCGGGAGACATCGGGGAGCTGTTTTTT
CASSPLLAGDIGELFF
>TRBJ1-6|-|TRBV30|once
TGTGCCTGCCGGGGGGGGTCACCCCTCCACTTT
CACRGGSPLHF
>TRBJ2-1|TRBD2|TRBV4-1|-
TGCGCCAGCAGCCAGGGACTGCTTAGCGGGAGATCCTACAATGAGCAGTTCTTC
CASSQGLLSGRSYNEQFF
>TRBJ2-1|-|TRBV5-5|-
TGTGCCAGCAGCTATTTATCAGGGGGGAATGAGCAGTTCTTC
CASSYLSGGNEQFF
>TRBJ2-7|-|TRBV6-6|-
TGTGCCAGCAGTTCCCCTACCTACGAGCAGTACTTC
CASSSPTYEQYF
>TRBJ1-4|-|TRBV9|-
TGTGCCAGCAGCGTCCACAGTGGTGAAAAACTGTTTTTT
CASSVHSGEKLFF
>TRBJ1-2|-|TRBV11-2|-
TGTGCCAGCAGCTTTTCGACAGTTACGCTTCAGATTGGCTACACCTTC
CASSFSTVTLQIGYTF
>TRBJ2-5|-|TRBV5-4|once
TGTGCCAGCAAGGGGAATGGGGAGACCCAGTACTTC
CASKGNGETQYF
>TRBJ1-2|TRBD1|TRBV27|-
TGTGCCAGCAGCGGTTACGACAGGGCTGGCTACACCTTC
CASSGYDRAGYTF
>TRBJ1-1|TRBD1|TRBV5-8|-
TGTGCCAGCAGCGACGGACAGGGTCAGAGTCGCACTGAAGCTTTCTTT
CASSDGQGQSRTEAFF
>TRBJ2-3|TRBD2|TRBV2|-
TGTGCCAGCAGGGGATTAGCGGGAGGTTGGGATACGCAGTATTTT
CASRGLAGGWDTQYF
>TRBJ1-1|-|TRBV30|-
TGTGCCTGGAATATCAGAGGAGACACTGAAGCTTTCTTT
CAWNIRGDTEAFF
>TRBJ2-3|-|TRBV5-4|-
TGTGCCAGCAGCTTGGTGGGAATGAGGGAAGATACGCAGTATTTT
CASSLVGMREDTQYF
>TRBJ1-4|-|TRBV5-4|-
TGTGCCAGCAGCCCCCAGGGTACTAATGAAAAACTGTTTTTT
CASSPQGTNEKLFF
>TRBJ2-7|TRBD2|TRBV5-1|-
TGCGCCAGCAGCTCCGTCGGGGGGAGGAACTACGAGCAGTACTTC
CASSSVGGRNYEQYF
>TRBJ2-7|-|TRBV5-1|once
TGCGCCAGCAGCTTGGCTCCCCAGCGGTACTACGAGCAGTACTTC
CASSLAPQRYYEQYF
>TRBJ1-1|TRBD1|TRBV14|-
TGTGCCAGCAGCTCCTTCCCCGACAGGGTGGGCAACACTGAAGCTTTCTTT
CASSSFPDRVGNTEAFF
>TRBJ1-2|TRBD1|TRBV2|-
TGTGCCAGCAGGCCCCCCCACCGGGACAGGGGGTATGGCTACACCTTC
CASRPPHRDRGYGYTF
>TRBJ2-7|-|TRBV18|-
TGTGCCAGCTCACTCGGGACACCCTACGAGCAGTACTTC
CASSLGTPYEQYF
>TRBJ2-2|-|TRBV29-1|-
TGCAGCGTTGGTAGTACCATCGGCACCGGGGAGCTGTTTTTT
CSVGSTIGTGELFF
>TRBJ2-6|TRBD1|TRBV5-1|-
TGCGCCAGCAGCGGGACTTTGACAGGGGGCCTGTTCTCTGGGGCCAACGTCCTGACTTTC
CASSGTLTGGLFSGANVLTF
>TRBJ2-7|-|TRBV5-1|-
TGCGCCAGCAGCTTGGTGACAGGACCCTCCTACGAGCAGTACTTC
CASSLVTGPSYEQYF
>TRBJ2-7|TRBD1|TRBV12-5|-
TGTGCTAGTGGTTTGAGGGACAGGGGCTACGAGCAGTACTTC
CASGLRDRGYEQYF
>TRBJ2-5|TRBD1|TRBV6-5|-
TGTGCCAGCAGTTACCCGACGACAGGGGGCGAGGAGACCCAGTACTTC
CASSYPTTGGEETQYF
>TRBJ2-3|TRBD2|TRBV5-1|-
TGCGCCAGCAGCTTGGCAACGGCTAGCGGAACAGATACGCAGTATTTT
CASSLATASGTDTQYF
>TRBJ2-7|-|TRBV2|-
TGTGCCAGCAGTGTAGACAGTCCACGGTCCCACGAGCAGTACTTC
CASSVDSPRSHEQYF
>TRBJ1-6|-|TRBV7-9|-
TGTGCCAGCAGCTTCCGTGGAGGGACTTCACCCCTCCACTTT
CASSFRGGTSPLHF
>TRBJ2-7|TRBD2|TRBV6-2/TRBV6-3|-
TGTGCCAGCAGTGACGGACTAGCGGGAGGGCGTGCCTACGAGCAGTACTTC
CASSDGLAGGRAYEQYF
>TRBJ1-5|-|TRBV2|few
TGTGCCAGCAGTGAAGTGGGAAGGGGCAGGAATCAGCCCCAGCATTTT
CASSEVGRGRNQPQHF
>TRBJ1-1|-|TRBV6-5|once
TGTGCCAGCAGTCCCCGCCGGGTCAAAACTGAAGCTTTCTTT
CASSPRRVKTEAFF
>TRBJ2-7|-|TRBV10-2|-
TGCGCCAGCATGGCAGGGGTGTACGAGCAGTACTTC
CASMAGVYEQYF
>TRBJ1-5|TRBD1|TRBV18|-
TGTGCCAGCTCACTTCAGGGGGCTAATCAGCCCCAGCATTTT
CASSLQGANQPQHF
>TRBJ2-7|-|TRBV15|once
TGTGCCACCAGCAGAGATGGGTCGGGAACTGGGTACGAGCAGTACTTC
CATSRDGSGTGYEQYF
>TRBJ2-5|-|TRBV7-2|-
TGTGCCAGCAGCTTGGACACTGTTTACCAAGAGACCCAGTACTTC
CASSLDTVYQETQYF
>TRBJ1-6|-|TRBV7-8|-
TGTGCCAGCAGCAATCGTGAGGACTATAATTCACCCCTCCACTTT
CASSNREDYNSPLHF
>TRBJ2-1|-|TRBV6-5|medium-sized
TGTGCCAGCGGACAGTATAACAATGAGCAGTTCTTC
CASGQYNNEQFF
>TRBJ1-4|-|TRBV7-9|-
TGTGCCAGCAGCTTAGTCGGGGCAACTAATGAAAAACTGTTTTTT
CASSLVGATNEKLFF
>TRBJ1-5|-|TRBV19|-
TGTGCCAGTGGCAGCAGGTATCAGCCCCAGCATTTT
CASGSRYQPQHF
>TRBJ2-2|-|TRBV18|-
TGTGCCAGCTCACCTACCATCGGCACCGGGGAGCTGTTTTTT
CASSPTIGTGELFF
>TRBJ2-1|TRBD1|TRBV7-2|-
TGTGCCAGCAGCTCCCGACAGGGGTACAATGAGCAGTTCTTC
CASSSRQGYNEQFF
>TRBJ2-5|TRBD2|TRBV11-2|-
TGTGCCAGCAGCTTATCGGCAGCGGGAGTTGGGGAGACCCAGTACTTC
CASSLSAAGVGETQYF
>TRBJ1-5|-|TRBV19|-
TGTGCCAGTAGGGGCTCTAGCGTAGGTCAGCCCCAGCATTTT
CASRGSSVGQPQHF
>TRBJ1-1|-|TRBV30|once
TGTGCCTGGAGGGGAGGACCCAAGGGAGCTTTCTTT
CAWRGGPKGAFF
>TRBJ2-5|TRBD1|TRBV11-3|-
TGTGCCAGCAGCCGGAGGGACAGGGGTTTCCAAGAGACCCAGTACTTC
CASSRRDRGFQETQYF
>TRBJ1-5|-|TRBV2|-
TGTGCCAGCAGTGACTTAGGACGGACAAAAGAGCATTTT
CASSDLGRTKEHF
>TRBJ2-5|TRBD1|TRBV11-2|-
TGTGCCAGCAGCCCAGGGGGCCGGGAGACCCAGTACTTC
CASSPGGRETQYF
>TRBJ2-7|-|TRBV27|-
TGTGCCAGCAGTTTTTCGGGGACACAGTTCTACGAGCAGTACTTC
CASSFSGTQFYEQYF
>TRBJ1-6|-|TRBV30|-
TGTGCCTGGCAAAAACAGGGATCCTCCTATAATTCACCCCTCCACTTT
CAWQKQGSSYNSPLHF
>TRBJ2-2|TRBD1|TRBV18|-
TGTGCCAGCTCACCGTTTGGGACAGCGAACACCGGGGAGCTGTTTTTT
CASSPFGTANTGELFF